There are many counts of the clone carrying this T cell receptor (beta chain). There are 14 residues in the CDR3. V lost 2 bases and J lost 2, with 7 bases in between. Diagnosis relied on clinical symptoms, serum thyroxine and TRAb, thyroid ultrasound and orbital computed tomography. The source of the sample is a study of T cells in Graves' hyperthyroidism and ophthalmopathy. Amplified TCR beta CDR3 regions came from RNA transcripts. First-round RT-PCR targeting the TCR CDR3 was performed with the HTBI primer set. TCRdb analysed the multiplex PCR reads with MiXCR anew, one entry per CDR3 protein. The sample includes 460,000 or so distinct CDR3 sequences, approximately 14% seen only once; the top ten take around 17%.

The V and J genes are TRBV12-3 or TRBV12-4 and TRBJ1-5, with D perhaps TRBD1 (6 bases). Sample: blood. This clonotype was obtained from a young woman with Graves' hyperthyroidism. CDR3 region: CASSLYRGNQPQHF. The CDR3 nucleotides are TGTGCCAGCAGTTTATACAGGGGCAATCAGCCCCAGCATTTT.